This paragraph reports one T cell receptor beta chain. From germline, CDR1 is SGHAT and CDR2 FQNNGV. V was clipped by 4 bases and J by 4 bases, with 17 bases between them. CDR3 size: 15 residues. This sample was included in a study of control samples from healthy donors and cancer patients. Data came from immunoSEQ multiplex PCR; TCRdb stores just in-frame clones and leaves some out. The data contain fewer than 200,000 clones, more than 80% of them singletons. The specimen was blood. The chain couples TRBV11-2 to TRBJ2-7, with D perhaps assigned TRBD1 or TRBD2 (6 bases each). This receptor was identified in a man between 25 and 39 years old in good health. CDR3 in DNA: TGTGCCAGCAGCTCCCTGGGGGGCAGACCATACGAGCAGTACTTC. The encoded protein is CASSSLGGRPYEQYF.